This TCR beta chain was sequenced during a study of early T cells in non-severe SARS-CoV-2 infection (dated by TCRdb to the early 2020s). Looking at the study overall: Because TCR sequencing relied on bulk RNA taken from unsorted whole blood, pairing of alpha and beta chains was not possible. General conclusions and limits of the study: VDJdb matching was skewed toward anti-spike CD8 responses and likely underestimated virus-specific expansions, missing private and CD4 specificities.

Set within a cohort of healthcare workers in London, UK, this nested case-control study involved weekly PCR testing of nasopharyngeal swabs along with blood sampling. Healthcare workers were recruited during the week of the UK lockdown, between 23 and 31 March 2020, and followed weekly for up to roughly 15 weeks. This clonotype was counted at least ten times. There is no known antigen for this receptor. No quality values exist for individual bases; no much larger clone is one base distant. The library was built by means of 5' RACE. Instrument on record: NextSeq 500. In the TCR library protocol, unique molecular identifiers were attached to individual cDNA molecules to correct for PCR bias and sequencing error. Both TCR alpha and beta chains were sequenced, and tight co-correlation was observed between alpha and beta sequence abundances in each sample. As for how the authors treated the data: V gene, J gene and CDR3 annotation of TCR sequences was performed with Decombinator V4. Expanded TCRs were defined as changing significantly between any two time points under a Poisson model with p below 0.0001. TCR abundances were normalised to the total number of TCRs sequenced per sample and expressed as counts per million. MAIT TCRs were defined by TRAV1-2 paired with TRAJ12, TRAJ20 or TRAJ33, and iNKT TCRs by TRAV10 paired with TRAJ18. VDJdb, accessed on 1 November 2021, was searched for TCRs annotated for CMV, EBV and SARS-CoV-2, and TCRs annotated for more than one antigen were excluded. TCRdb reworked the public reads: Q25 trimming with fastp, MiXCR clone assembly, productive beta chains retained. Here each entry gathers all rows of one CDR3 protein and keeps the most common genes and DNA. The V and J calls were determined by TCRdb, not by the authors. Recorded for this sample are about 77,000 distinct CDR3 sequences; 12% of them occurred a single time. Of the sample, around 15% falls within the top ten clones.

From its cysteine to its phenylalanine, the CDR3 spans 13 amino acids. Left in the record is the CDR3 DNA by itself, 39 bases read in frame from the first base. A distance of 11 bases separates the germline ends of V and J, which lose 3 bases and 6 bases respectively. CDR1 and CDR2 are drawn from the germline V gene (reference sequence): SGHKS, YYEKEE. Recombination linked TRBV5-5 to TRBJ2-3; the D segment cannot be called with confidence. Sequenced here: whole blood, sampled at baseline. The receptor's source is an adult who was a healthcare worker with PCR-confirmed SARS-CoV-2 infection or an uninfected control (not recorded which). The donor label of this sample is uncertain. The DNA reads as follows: TGTGCCAGCAGCTCCCCCCCGTTGGATACGCAGTATTTT. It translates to CASSSPPLDTQYF.